These 32 T cell receptor beta chains were all obtained from the same sample, sequenced in a study of blood T cell repertoires in COVID-19. TCRdb keeps only in-frame clones here, not all; method: immunoSEQ multiplex PCR. The profile shows 70,000 to 95,000 clones, roughly 90% of them singletons. The sequenced sample was peripheral blood. These receptor sequences come from a man aged 45-65 years with COVID-19, enrolled during active disease.

This clone appeared a single time. The chain joins TRBV3-1 (or the pseudogene TRBV3-2) to TRBJ2-5, with 11 bases identical to TRBD2. V shed 6 bases and J 5 bases; nucleotides not matched to a gene: 2. The length of the CDR3 is 13 residues. Per the germline V gene, CDR1 is LGHDT and CDR2 is YNNKEL (reference sequence). CDR3 protein: CASRLAGGETQYF. The CDR3, as DNA: TGTGCCAGCAGATTAGCGGGGGGGGAGACCCAGTACTTC.

CDR3 nucleotide sequence: TGTGCCAGCTCACCACCGAACACCGCCACGGGCTATGGCTACACCTTC. Protein: CASSPPNTATGYGYTF. The rearrangement uses TRBV18 and TRBJ1-2; D gene uncertain. The CDR3 runs 16 residues. Germline V lookup: CDR1 KGHSH, CDR2 LQKENI. Trimming shortened V by 0 bases and J by 4 bases, and 15 bases separated the two germline ends.

The chain is built from TRBV7-8 and TRBJ1-6; 10 nucleotides line up with TRBD1. The junction had 5 bases not matched to a gene; V was cut back by 5 bases and J by 7 bases. The CDR3 loop spans 15 amino acids. Germline CDR1 SGHVS, CDR2 FQNEAQ. CDR3 amino acids: CASSPLGQGNSPLHF. CDR3 DNA: TGTGCCAGCAGCCCCTTGGGACAGGGGAATTCACCCCTCCACTTT.

Only a few counts were recorded for this clone. The chain is built from TRBV6-5 and TRBJ1-5; a possible D gene is TRBD1 (5 bases). CDR3 length equals 14 residues. CDR1 and CDR2 (germline): MNHEY, SVGAGI. Trimming took 6 bases from V and 0 from J, leaving 9 bases between them. CDR3 in DNA: TGTGCCAGCAGACCCGACAGTAGCAATCAGCCCCAGCATTTT. Residues: CASRPDSSNQPQHF.

J is TRBJ2-5 and V is TRBV6-6; 9 bases align to TRBD1. This CDR3 spans 15 amino acids. The V segment lost 5 bases and the J segment 2 bases; nucleotides outside the gene matches: 6. Germline CDR1 reads MNHNY; CDR2 reads SVGAGI (reference sequence). CDR3 residues: CASSTQGARQETQYF. The CDR3 DNA reads TGTGCCAGCAGTACACAGGGGGCGAGGCAAGAGACCCAGTACTTC.

The V call is TRBV15, the J call TRBJ1-1; perhaps TRBD1 as D (6 bases). The CDR3 runs to 17 residues. V was pared by 0 bases and J by 2 bases, with 16 bases between. Germline V gives CDR1 LNHNV, CDR2 YYDKDF (reference sequence). The CDR3 sequence is CATSRDRWAGENTEAFF. For the CDR3, the DNA is TGTGCCACCAGCAGAGATCGGTGGGCAGGGGAAAACACTGAAGCTTTCTTT.

CDR3 sequence: CASSLGGPGNEQFF. The DNA of the CDR3 is TGCGCCAGCAGCTTGGGGGGGCCGGGCAATGAGCAGTTCTTC. The rearrangement links TRBV5-1 to TRBJ2-1, with TRBD1 as a possible D gene (6 bases). The CDR3 loop spans 14 amino acids. Germline V lookup: CDR1 SGHRS, CDR2 YFSETQ. V was trimmed by 0 bases and J by 6 bases, leaving 10 bases between them.

This clone showed up just a few times. This rearrangement joins TRBV28 to TRBJ1-2; TRBD1 might be the D (5 bases). In germline, CDR1 is MDHEN, CDR2 SYDVKM. V lost 6 bases to trimming and J lost 8 bases, with 13 bases between them. The CDR3 length is 12 residues. The CDR3 DNA follows: TGTGCCAGCAGACCGGGGGTTTTAGGCTACACCTTC. Translating gives CASRPGVLGYTF.

The chain uses TRBV4-1 and TRBJ2-5; maybe TRBD1 (5 bases). The germline CDR1 and CDR2 sequences are MGHRA and YSYEKL. V lost 4 bases to trimming and J lost 3 bases, with 12 bases between them. The CDR3 sequence is 14 residues long. Written as DNA, the CDR3 is TGCGCCAGCAGCCTGACCCAGACAGAAGAGACCCAGTACTTC. Translating it yields CASSLTQTEETQYF.

This chain uses TRBV5-8 with TRBJ1-2; D gene unclear. The V gene lost 1 base and the J gene lost 2 bases, with 9 bases spanning the gap. This CDR3 spans 14 amino acids. Germline lookup yields CDR1 SGHTS and CDR2 YDEGEE. DNA of the CDR3: TGTGCCAGCAGCTTGATCCCGGTCAACTATGGCTACACCTTC. This sequence encodes CASSLIPVNYGYTF.

The count of this clone is one. This sequence joins TRBV29-1 and TRBJ2-2; 8 positions match TRBD1. Germline V gives CDR1 SQVTM, CDR2 ANQGSEA. J gave up 1 base and V 6 bases, and 16 bases lay outside the gene matches. The CDR3 consists of 18 residues. The CDR3 loop is CSVADRGGRGWNTGELFF. The CDR3 region has the DNA TGCAGCGTCGCCGACAGGGGTGGTAGGGGATGGAACACCGGGGAGCTGTTTTTT.

The chain uses TRBV11-3 and TRBJ2-7, with no clear D. CDR1 and CDR2 from the germline V gene are SGHNT and YENEEA. The CDR3 has 13 residues. The germline V and J ends were trimmed by 5 bases and 6 bases, with 14 bases remaining between them. CDR3 residues: CASSPSLYGEQYF. The CDR3 nucleotides read TGTGCCAGCAGCCCCTCCCTTTACGGCGAGCAGTACTTC.

The chain recombines TRBV29-1 with TRBJ2-1; possibly TRBD2 for D (6 bases). The CDR3 length is 13 residues. Germline V gives CDR1 SQVTM, CDR2 ANQGSEA. Trimming removed 6 bases from V and 8 bases from J, with 17 bases in between. CDR3 sequence reads: CSVAAQRAYEQFF. In DNA form, the CDR3 reads TGCAGCGTCGCAGCCCAGCGGGCGTATGAGCAGTTCTTC.

The chain links TRBV3-1 (or the pseudogene TRBV3-2) to TRBJ1-6; 8 bases map to TRBD1. The germline gives CDR1 LGHDT, CDR2 YNNKEL (reference sequence). The J segment lost 2 bases and the V segment lost 3 bases, leaving 0 bases of the junction unmatched. The CDR3 consists of 15 residues. The DNA for the CDR3 is TGTGCCAGCAGCCAGACAGGGGCCTATAATTCACCCCTCCACTTT. Translated: CASSQTGAYNSPLHF.

The chain joins TRBV5-6 to TRBJ1-1, with D possibly matching TRBD1 (5 bases). The V end was cut by 5 bases, the J end by 5 bases, with 22 bases between. Germline values: CDR1 SGHDT, CDR2 YYEEEE. CDR3 length: 16 amino acids. The CDR3 sequence: CASSSGYPGGGTEAFF. CDR3 DNA: TGTGCCAGCAGTTCCGGCTACCCCGGGGGAGGTACTGAAGCTTTCTTT.

The V call is TRBV27, the J call TRBJ1-1, with D perhaps TRBD1 (5 bases). The CDR3 is made up of 15 amino acids. Germline CDR1 reads MNHEY; CDR2 reads SMNVEV (reference sequence). V lost 4 bases, J lost 0 bases, and 12 bases lay in between. The CDR3 region has the DNA TGTGCCAGCAGTTCCGGGGGGGAGTTGAACACTGAAGCTTTCTTT. Its translation is CASSSGGELNTEAFF.

This chain joins TRBV24-1 and TRBJ1-5; D may be TRBD1 (5 bases). The germline V and J ends were trimmed by 3 bases and 2 bases, with 10 bases remaining between them. The CDR3 is 15 residues long. CDR1 is KGHDR, CDR2 SFDVKD, per germline. This CDR3 is CATSDPREGNQPQHF. The CDR3 bases are TGTGCCACCAGTGATCCCAGGGAGGGCAATCAGCCCCAGCATTTT.

The V and J genes are TRBV18 and TRBJ2-1; TRBD2 matches at 10 bases. CDR3 length equals 19 residues. V dropped 3 bases and J dropped 0; count of bases not matched to a gene: 11. Germline V gene sequence: CDR1 KGHSH, CDR2 LQKENI. In DNA, the CDR3 is TGTGCCAGCTCACCTCGGAAGCTTAGCGGGGGGACCTCCTACAATGAGCAGTTCTTC. It codes for CASSPRKLSGGTSYNEQFF.

In this sample, this clone turned up once. The genes are TRBV7-9 and TRBJ1-4; D might be TRBD1 (5 bases). The length of the CDR3 is 14 residues. Germline V CDR1 and CDR2: SEHNR, FQNEAQ (reference sequence). The ends were cut back, 5 bases at V and 3 bases at J, with 10 bases in the middle. The CDR3: CASSLAGPNEKLFF. CDR3 in DNA: TGTGCCAGCAGCCTTGCGGGACCTAATGAAAAACTGTTTTTT.

V and J are TRBV7-2 and TRBJ2-7; 7 nucleotides agree with TRBD2. CDR3 length: 17 residues. Germline V lookup: CDR1 SGHTA, CDR2 FQGNSA. The ends lost 5 bases at V and 2 bases at J; junction bases unmatched: 15. The CDR3: CASSITAVAGRTYEQYF. The CDR3 DNA reads as TGTGCCAGCAGCATAACAGCAGTAGCGGGTCGTACCTACGAGCAGTACTTC.

This clone has more than one count but fewer than ten. The chain carries TRBV3-1 (or the pseudogene TRBV3-2) and TRBJ2-1; TRBD1 might be the D (6 bases). The CDR3 length is 16 residues. CDR1 and CDR2 from the germline V gene are LGHDT and YNNKEL (reference sequence). The ends were cut back, 1 base at V and 1 base at J, with 11 bases in the middle. As DNA, the CDR3 is TGTGCCAGCAGCCAAGGAGGGGGTGGGTCCTACAATGAGCAGTTCTTC. It is translated as CASSQGGGGSYNEQFF.

This clone showed up just a few times. The rearrangement joins TRBV10-3 to TRBJ2-5, with 9 bases lining up with TRBD2. The CDR3 loop spans 16 amino acids. The V and J ends lost 2 bases and 1 base, in that order; junction bases with no gene match: 5. CDR1 ENHRY and CDR2 SYGVKD come from the germline V gene. The CDR3 DNA is TGTGCCATCAGTGAGATTAGCGGGGGACTCCAAGAGACCCAGTACTTC. Translation: CAISEISGGLQETQYF.

This clone was seen just once. Its ends do not fully match the called genes, so a read error is possible. CDR3: CARSATGYEAFF. CDR3 coding DNA: TGTGCCCGGAGTGCCACGGGTTATGAAGCTTTCTTT. The chain recombines TRBV30 with TRBJ1-1; D is unclear. The germline CDR1 and CDR2 sequences are GTSNPN and SVGIG (reference sequence). The CDR3 extends over 12 amino acids.

The CDR3, as DNA: TGTGCCAGCAGCGTGTCTAGCGGGGGGGGATACAATGAGCAGTTCTTC. Amino acid sequence: CASSVSSGGGYNEQFF. The V gene is TRBV9, the J gene TRBJ2-1, with 12 bases lining up with TRBD2. V lost 2 bases, J lost 4 bases, and 4 bases stayed unmatched. This CDR3 region has 16 residues. Germline CDR1 SGDLS, CDR2 YYNGEE.

V usage is TRBV30 and J usage is TRBJ2-7; TRBD2 is a possible D gene (5 bases). The CDR3 covers 14 residues. The V and J ends lost 3 bases and 3 bases respectively, with 15 bases between them. Germline CDR1 is GTSNPN and CDR2 is SVGIG (reference sequence). CDR3 sequence: CAWRQRGEGYEQYF. CDR3 nucleotide sequence: TGTGCCTGGAGACAAAGAGGAGAGGGCTACGAGCAGTACTTC.

The V call is TRBV6-5, the J call TRBJ1-4; 11 nucleotides line up with TRBD1. The CDR3 extends over 15 amino acids. V lost 7 bases to trimming and J lost 0 bases; unmatched junction nucleotides: 1. CDR1 is MNHEY and CDR2 is SVGAGI in the germline V gene. CDR3 nucleotides: TGTGCCAGCACGGGACAGGGGGCAACTAATGAAAAACTGTTTTTT. Protein sequence: CASTGQGATNEKLFF.

This clone has just one count. This chain joins TRBV15 and TRBJ2-1; maybe TRBD1 (5 bases). V lost 0 bases to trimming and J lost 5 bases, with 11 bases between them. This CDR3 is built from 15 residues. CDR1 is LNHNV, CDR2 YYDKDF, per germline (reference sequence). The DNA for the CDR3 is TGTGCCACCAGCAGAGAGTGGAGACAGAACAATGAGCAGTTCTTC. This gives the protein CATSREWRQNNEQFF. Filled out from reference TRBV15 and TRBJ2-1, the complete variable domain reads DAMVIQNPRYQVTQFGKPVTLSCSQTLNHNVMYWYQQKSSQAPKLLFHYYDKDFNNEADTPDNFQSRRPNTSFCFLDIRSPGLGDTAMYLCATSREWRQNNEQFFGPGTRLTVL.

This chain uses TRBV27 with TRBJ2-3; possibly TRBD2 for D (5 bases). Germline CDR1 MNHEY, CDR2 SMNVEV (reference sequence). The germline V and J ends were trimmed by 6 bases and 2 bases, with 12 bases remaining between them. The CDR3 runs 14 residues. The CDR3: CASRLGLPTDTQYF. The DNA for the CDR3 is TGTGCCAGCAGACTAGGTCTCCCCACAGATACGCAGTATTTT.

J is TRBJ1-1 and V is TRBV18; D is unclear. The germline V gene has CDR1 KGHSH and CDR2 LQKENI. The CDR3 is made up of 14 amino acids. The V and J ends lost 2 bases and 1 base respectively, with 8 bases between them. The CDR3 region has the DNA TGTGCCAGCTCACCAGGGAGCGAGAACACTGAAGCTTTCTTT. Its translation: CASSPGSENTEAFF.

J is TRBJ2-5 and V is TRBV11-2; 11 bases line up with TRBD2. There are 15 residues in the CDR3. The J segment lost 3 bases and the V segment lost 6 bases, leaving 6 bases of the junction unmatched. From germline, CDR1 is SGHAT and CDR2 FQNNGV. CDR3 coding DNA: TGTGCCAGCAGACAACTAGCGGGGGTAGAAGAGACCCAGTACTTC. Amino acid sequence: CASRQLAGVEETQYF.

The CDR3 region is CASSFGGASGRQFF. CDR3 nucleotide sequence: TGTGCCAGCAGCTTCGGTGGGGCTAGCGGGAGGCAGTTCTTC. The chain has TRBV11-2 and TRBJ2-1, with 10 nucleotides matching TRBD2. CDR1 is SGHAT and CDR2 is FQNNGV in the germline V gene. There are 14 residues in the CDR3. After removal of 3 bases from V and 12 bases from J, the junction contained 8 bases not matched to a gene.

This chain links TRBV6-6 with TRBJ1-2; 7 bases map to TRBD1. After removal of 6 bases from V and 7 bases from J, the junction contained 8 bases not matched to a gene. This CDR3 is 13 amino acids long. Germline CDR1 reads MNHNY; CDR2 reads SVGAGI (reference sequence). Written as DNA, the CDR3 is TGTGCCAGCAGCCTCACAGGGGCGATTGGCTACACCTTC. It specifies CASSLTGAIGYTF.